The entry below describes one T cell receptor beta chain. This sample is part of a study of OX40 agonist ivuxolimab in advanced cancers. Whole-study context: Given to patients was ivuxolimab, an agonistic anti-OX40 (CD134) antibody.

The table came from immunoSEQ multiplex PCR; TCRdb's copy has only in-frame clones and leaves some out. The sample comprises more than 55,000 clones, 80% to 90% of which are singletons, and 1.2% rests with the top ten. Blood sampling was done at baseline, cycle 4 day 1, and cycle 7 day 1. This CDR3 spans 15 amino acids. Germline CDR1 SQVTM, CDR2 ANQGSEA. V was trimmed by 0 bases and J by 4 bases, leaving 13 bases between them. Sequencing used CD4+ or CD8+ T cells sorted from blood, obtained in a trial of the OX40 agonist ivuxolimab. This sequence originates from an adult with an advanced solid tumor such as melanoma, head and neck, liver or kidney cancer. The genes are TRBV29-1 and TRBJ1-3; D gene unclear. The CDR3 here is CSVEDRQRGGNTIYF. As DNA, the CDR3 is TGCAGCGTTGAAGACCGACAACGTGGGGGAAACACCATATATTTT.